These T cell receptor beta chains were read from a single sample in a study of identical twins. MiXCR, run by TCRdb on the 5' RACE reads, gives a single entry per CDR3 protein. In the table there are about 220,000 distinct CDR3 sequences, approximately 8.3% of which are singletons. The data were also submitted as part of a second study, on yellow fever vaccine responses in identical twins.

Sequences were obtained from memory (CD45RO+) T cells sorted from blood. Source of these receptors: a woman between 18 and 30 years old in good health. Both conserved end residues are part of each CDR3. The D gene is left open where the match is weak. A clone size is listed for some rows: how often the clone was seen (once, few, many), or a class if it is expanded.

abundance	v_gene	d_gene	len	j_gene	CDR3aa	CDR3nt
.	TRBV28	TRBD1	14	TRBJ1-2	CASSPGTGREGYTF	TGTGCCAGCAGCCCGGGGACAGGGAGGGAAGGCTACACCTTC
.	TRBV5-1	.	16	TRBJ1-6	CASSLANTGLDSPLHF	TGCGCCAGCAGCTTGGCAAATACAGGGTTGGACTCACCCCTCCACTTT
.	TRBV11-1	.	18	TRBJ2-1	CASSSNLHGLSSYNEQFF	TGTGCCAGCAGCTCCAATTTACACGGGTTGAGCTCCTACAATGAGCAGTTCTTC
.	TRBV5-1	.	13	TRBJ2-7	CASNAGGPYEQYF	TGCGCCAGCAATGCCGGGGGACCCTACGAGCAGTACTTC
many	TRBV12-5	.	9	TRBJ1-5	CAKGQPQHF	TGTGCTAAGGGTCAGCCCCAGCATTTT
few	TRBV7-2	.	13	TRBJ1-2	CASSSQRNYGYTF	TGTGCCAGCAGCTCGCAGCGGAACTATGGCTACACCTTC
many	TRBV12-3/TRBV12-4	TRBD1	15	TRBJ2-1	CASRGDRGAYNEQFF	TGTGCCAGCAGGGGCGACAGGGGGGCCTACAATGAGCAGTTCTTC
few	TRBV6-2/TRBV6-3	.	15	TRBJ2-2	CASSYLGPGTGELFF	TGTGCCAGCAGTTACTTGGGACCCGGTACCGGGGAGCTGTTTTTT
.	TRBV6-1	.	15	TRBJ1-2	CASTPGQNSRSGYTF	TGTGCCAGCACCCCGGGGCAGAATTCCAGGTCTGGCTACACCTTC
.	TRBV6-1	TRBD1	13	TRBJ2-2	CASRGTGTGELFF	TGTGCCAGCAGGGGGACAGGGACCGGGGAGCTGTTTTTT
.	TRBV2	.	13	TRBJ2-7	CASSGTGVYEQYF	TGTGCCAGCAGTGGGACGGGGGTCTACGAGCAGTACTTC
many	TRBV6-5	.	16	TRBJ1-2	CASSYRPSLHAYGYTF	TGTGCCAGCAGTTACCGGCCATCTCTTCATGCCTATGGCTACACCTTC
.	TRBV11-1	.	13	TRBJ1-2	CASSLAGVHGYTF	TGTGCCAGCAGCTTAGCAGGGGTTCATGGCTACACCTTC
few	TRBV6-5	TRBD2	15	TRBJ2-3	CASSYFAGGPDTQYF	TGTGCCAGCAGTTACTTTGCGGGAGGGCCAGATACGCAGTATTTT
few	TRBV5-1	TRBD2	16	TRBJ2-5	CASDLGASGRGETQYF	TGCGCCAGCGACCTCGGGGCTAGCGGGAGAGGAGAGACCCAGTACTTC
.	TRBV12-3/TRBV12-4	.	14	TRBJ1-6	CASNWGQNNSPLHF	TGTGCCAGCAATTGGGGGCAAAATAATTCACCCCTCCACTTT
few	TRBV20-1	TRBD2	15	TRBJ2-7	CSAAGTSGGSYEQYF	TGCAGTGCTGCCGGGACTAGCGGGGGCTCCTACGAGCAGTACTTC
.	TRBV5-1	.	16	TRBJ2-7	CASSLVSAGASYEQYF	TGCGCCAGCAGCTTGGTTAGTGCGGGGGCATCCTACGAGCAGTACTTC
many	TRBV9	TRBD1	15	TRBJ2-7	CASSPWGQGTYEQYF	TGTGCCAGCAGCCCCTGGGGACAGGGGACCTACGAGCAGTACTTC
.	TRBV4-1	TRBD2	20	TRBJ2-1	CASSQEGLAGGGGSYNEQFF	TGCGCCAGCAGCCAAGAGGGACTAGCGGGAGGGGGAGGATCCTACAATGAGCAGTTCTTC
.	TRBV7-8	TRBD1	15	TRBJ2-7	CAMGPRGGQLYEQYF	TGTGCCATGGGCCCTAGAGGGGGACAGCTATACGAGCAGTACTTC
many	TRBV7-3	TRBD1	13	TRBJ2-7	CASSRQGSYEQYF	TGTGCCAGCAGCCGACAGGGCTCCTACGAGCAGTACTTC
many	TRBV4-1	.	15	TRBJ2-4	CASSQGGVAKNIQYF	TGCGCCAGCAGCCAAGGGGGAGTAGCCAAAAACATTCAGTACTTC
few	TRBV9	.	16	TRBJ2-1	CASSVGPSPAANEQFF	TGTGCCAGCAGCGTAGGCCCTAGCCCCGCTGCTAATGAGCAGTTCTTC
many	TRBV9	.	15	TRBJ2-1	CASSVAARGYNEQFF	TGTGCCAGCAGCGTAGCAGCCAGGGGCTACAATGAGCAGTTCTTC
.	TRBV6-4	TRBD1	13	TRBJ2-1	CASSERGQNEQFF	TGTGCCAGCAGTGAGAGGGGGCAAAATGAGCAGTTCTTC
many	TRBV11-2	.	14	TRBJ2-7	CASSLDPGAQEQYF	TGTGCCAGCAGCTTAGATCCCGGGGCCCAGGAGCAGTACTTC
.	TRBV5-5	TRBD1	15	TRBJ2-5	CASSGGTGARGTQYF	TGTGCCAGCAGCGGAGGTACAGGGGCCCGGGGGACCCAGTACTTC
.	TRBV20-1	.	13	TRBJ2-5	CSTYGGRGETQYF	TGCAGTACCTATGGAGGGCGGGGTGAGACCCAGTACTTC
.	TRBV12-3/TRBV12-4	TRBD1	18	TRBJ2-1	CASSRLTGSQISYNEQFF	TGTGCCAGCAGTCGACTGACAGGGAGCCAAATCTCCTACAATGAGCAGTTCTTC
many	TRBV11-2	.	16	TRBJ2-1	CASSLGAGGPYNEQFF	TGTGCCAGCAGCTTAGGGGCAGGGGGGCCCTACAATGAGCAGTTCTTC
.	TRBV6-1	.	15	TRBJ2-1	CASSEGTNSYNEQFF	TGTGCCAGCAGTGAAGGGACTAACTCCTACAATGAGCAGTTCTTC
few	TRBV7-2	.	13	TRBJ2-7	CASSPGGAGEQYF	TGTGCCAGCAGCCCAGGGGGGGCAGGCGAGCAGTACTTC
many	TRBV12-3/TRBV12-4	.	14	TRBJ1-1	CASSLGGGRGFAFF	TGTGCCAGCAGTTTAGGGGGGGGGCGCGGATTTGCTTTCTTT
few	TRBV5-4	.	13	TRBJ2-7	CASSELSSYEQYF	TGTGCCAGCAGTGAACTCAGCTCCTACGAGCAGTACTTC
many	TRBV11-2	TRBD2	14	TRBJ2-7	CASSFLAGAGEQYF	TGTGCCAGCAGCTTCTTAGCGGGAGCTGGCGAGCAGTACTTC
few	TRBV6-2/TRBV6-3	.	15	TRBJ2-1	CASSYMAIQGNEQFF	TGTGCCAGCAGTTACATGGCTATACAGGGCAATGAGCAGTTCTTC
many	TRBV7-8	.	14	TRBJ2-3	CASSWRGGWDTQYF	TGTGCCAGCAGCTGGAGGGGGGGTTGGGATACGCAGTATTTT
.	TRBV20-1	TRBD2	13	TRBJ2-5	CSARVLAEETQYF	TGCAGTGCTAGAGTACTAGCGGAAGAGACCCAGTACTTC
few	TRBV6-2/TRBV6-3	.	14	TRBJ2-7	CASSWSPSTYEQYF	TGTGCCAGCAGCTGGAGCCCCTCGACCTACGAGCAGTACTTC
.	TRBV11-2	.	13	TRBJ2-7	CASSRGLGYEQYF	TGTGCCAGCAGCAGGGGTTTGGGCTACGAGCAGTACTTC